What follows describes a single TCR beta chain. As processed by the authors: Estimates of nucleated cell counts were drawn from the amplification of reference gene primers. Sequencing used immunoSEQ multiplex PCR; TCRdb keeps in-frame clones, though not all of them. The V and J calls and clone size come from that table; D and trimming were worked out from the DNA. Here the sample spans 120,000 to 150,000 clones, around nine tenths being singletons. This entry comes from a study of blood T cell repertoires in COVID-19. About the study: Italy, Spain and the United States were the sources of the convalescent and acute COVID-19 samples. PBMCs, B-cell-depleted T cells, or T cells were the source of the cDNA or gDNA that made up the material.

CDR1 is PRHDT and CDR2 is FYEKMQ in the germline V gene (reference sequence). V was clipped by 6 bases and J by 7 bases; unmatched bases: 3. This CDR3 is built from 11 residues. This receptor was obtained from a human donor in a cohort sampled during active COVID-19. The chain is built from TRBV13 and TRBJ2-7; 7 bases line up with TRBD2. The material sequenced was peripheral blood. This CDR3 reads CASSLLAEQYF. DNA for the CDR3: TGTGCCAGCAGTTTACTAGCGGAGCAGTACTTC.